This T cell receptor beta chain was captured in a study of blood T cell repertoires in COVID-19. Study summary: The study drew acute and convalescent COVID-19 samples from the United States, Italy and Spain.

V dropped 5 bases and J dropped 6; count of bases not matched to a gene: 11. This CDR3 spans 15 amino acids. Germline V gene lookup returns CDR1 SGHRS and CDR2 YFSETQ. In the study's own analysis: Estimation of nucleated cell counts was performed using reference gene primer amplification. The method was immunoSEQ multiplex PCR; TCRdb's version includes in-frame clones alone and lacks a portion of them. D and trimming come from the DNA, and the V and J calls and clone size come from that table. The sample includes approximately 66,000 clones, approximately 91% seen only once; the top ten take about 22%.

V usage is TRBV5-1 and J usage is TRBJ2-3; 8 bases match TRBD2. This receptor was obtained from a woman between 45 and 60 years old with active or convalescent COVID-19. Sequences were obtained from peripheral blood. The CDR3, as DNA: TGCGCCAGCAGGGACAGCGGGAGTAGGGGTGATACGCAGTATTTT. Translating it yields CASRDSGSRGDTQYF.